One sample yielded the 29 T cell receptor beta chains listed below, sequenced in a study of shared clonotypes between healthy human individuals. Some clones are missing from TCRdb's copy, which holds only in-frame ones; the method was immunoSEQ multiplex PCR. The sample lists 640,000 or so clones, less than 80% occurring once. The sample was memory CD4+ T cells sorted from blood. Subset reported: CD45RA-negative fraction. All receptors come from a woman in her twenties or thirties in good health.

This clone turned up a few times. The sample contains more than one DNA sequence encoding this CDR3. The gene calls are TRBV19 and TRBJ1-5; 9 bases match TRBD1. The CDR3 has 16 amino acids. CDR1 and CDR2 from the germline V gene are LNHDA and SQIVND (reference sequence). The V gene end was trimmed by 2 bases and the J gene end by 0 bases; junction bases not matched to a gene: 2. The CDR3 is CASSIHRGPSNQPQHF. As DNA, the CDR3 is TGTGCCAGTAGTATACACAGGGGGCCTAGCAATCAGCCCCAGCATTTT. Complete variable domain (other parts from reference TRBV19 and TRBJ1-5): DGGITQSPKYLFRKEGQNVTLSCEQNLNHDAMYWYRQDPGQGLRLIYYSQIVNDFQKGDIAEGYSVSREKKESFPLTVTSAQKNPTAFYLCASSIHRGPSNQPQHFGDGTRLSIL.

Concerning this clone itself: Compared with germline, one end of the junction differs, possibly owing to a read error. The CDR3, as DNA: TGTGCCAGCAGCACCGGGGTATCCTTCAATGAGCAGTTCTTC. It yields the protein CASSTGVSFNEQFF. V is TRBV7-2 and J is TRBJ2-1; tentatively, D is TRBD2 (5 bases). CDR1 is SGHTA and CDR2 is FQGNSA in the germline V gene. CDR3 size: 14 residues. Looking up the rest from reference TRBV7-2 and TRBJ2-1 gives the full variable domain: GAGVSQSPSNKVTEKGKDVELRCDPISGHTALYWYRQSLGQGLEFLIYFQGNSAPDKSGLPSDRFSAERTGGSVSTLTIQRTQQEDSAVYLCASSTGVSFNEQFFGPGTRLTVL.

This clone was seen only once. J is TRBJ1-1 and V is TRBV2; 8 nucleotides line up with TRBD1. V was clipped by 3 bases and J by 7 bases; unmatched bases: 7. This CDR3 has 14 residues. Germline V gene sequence: CDR1 SNHLY, CDR2 FYNNEI. CDR3 bases: TGTGCCAGCAGTGATTTCAGGGGGCAAGGTGAAGCTTTCTTT. Amino acid sequence: CASSDFRGQGEAFF.

J is TRBJ2-7 and V is TRBV10-1, with 7 nucleotides matching TRBD2. V was clipped by 11 bases and J by 0 bases; unmatched bases: 16. Germline CDR1 and CDR2: WNHNN and SYGVQD (reference sequence). CDR3 length: 16 amino acids. CDR3 region: CAPFGAGVYTSYEQYF. Written as DNA, the CDR3 is TGCGCCCCCTTCGGGGCGGGAGTCTACACCTCCTACGAGCAGTACTTC.

The rearrangement links TRBV5-1 to TRBJ2-1; D not resolved. V was cut by 4 bases and J by 8 bases, with 16 bases left in between. The CDR3 spans 14 residues. Germline CDR1 and CDR2: SGHRS and YFSETQ. The CDR3 coding sequence is TGCGCCAGCAGCCCCGGGCCCTCGGCGGATGAGCAGTTCTTC. Translation gives CASSPGPSADEQFF.

The CDR3 loop reads CASSELTSGGNTGELFF. The CDR3 nucleotides are TGTGCCAGCAGTGAGCTTACTAGCGGGGGTAACACCGGGGAGCTGTTTTTT. This chain uses TRBV25-1 with TRBJ2-2; 11 bases line up with TRBD2. The germline V gene encodes CDR1 MGHDK and CDR2 SYGVNS. The V and J ends lost 3 bases and 2 bases, in that order; junction bases with no gene match: 5. The CDR3 sequence is 17 residues long.

This CDR3 is CASSETGNGEQYF. The CDR3 bases are TGTGCCAGCTCAGAGACAGGGAATGGCGAGCAGTACTTC. V gene TRBV18 combines with J gene TRBJ2-7; 7 positions agree with TRBD1. The trim removed 5 bases at V and 6 bases at J, leaving 7 bases unmatched. This CDR3 comprises 13 residues. Looked up from germline, CDR1 is KGHSH and CDR2 is LQKENI.

The chain carries TRBV28 and TRBJ2-3; D is undetermined. Germline CDR1 is MDHEN and CDR2 is SYDVKM. CDR3 length equals 14 residues. Trimming stripped 7 bases from V and 4 bases from J, with 15 bases between. The CDR3 DNA follows: TGTGCCAGCAAGGGCCACTCACGGGCAGATACGCAGTATTTT. Residues: CASKGHSRADTQYF.

The gene calls are TRBV19 and TRBJ2-4; tentative D call: TRBD1 (5 bases). Germline CDR1 reads LNHDA; CDR2 reads SQIVND (reference sequence). V gave up 6 bases and J gave up 0 bases, with 24 bases separating them. CDR3 length: 19 residues. CDR3 in amino acids: CASSPGFKGFPIAKNIQYF. DNA of the CDR3: TGTGCCAGTAGCCCAGGGTTTAAGGGATTCCCCATAGCCAAAAACATTCAGTACTTC.

The chain carries TRBV6-6 and TRBJ1-1; TRBD1 is a possible D gene (5 bases). The ends were cut back, 2 bases at V and 0 bases at J, with 10 bases in the middle. The CDR3 is made up of 15 amino acids. Germline V CDR1 and CDR2: MNHNY, SVGAGI (reference sequence). CDR3 DNA sequence: TGTGCCAGCAGTTACGGGGGGGGGTTGAACACTGAAGCTTTCTTT. Its protein is CASSYGGGLNTEAFF.

This rearrangement joins TRBV27 to TRBJ2-2, with D hard to call. The CDR3 runs 16 residues. Germline CDR1 and CDR2: MNHEY and SMNVEV (reference sequence). V dropped 0 bases and J dropped 1 base, with 9 bases sitting between them. CDR3 DNA sequence: TGTGCCAGCAGTTTATCAGGCAGACTGAACACCGGGGAGCTGTTTTTT. As protein: CASSLSGRLNTGELFF.

CDR3 sequence reads: CASSFQRNTEAFF. CDR3 sequence (DNA): TGTGCCAGCAGCTTTCAGCGGAACACTGAAGCTTTCTTT. The chain recombines TRBV11-3 with TRBJ1-1; no clear D. The CDR3 consists of 13 residues. Germline-derived CDR1 and CDR2 are SGHNT and YENEEA. V lost 3 bases and J lost 1, with 6 bases in between.

The rearrangement joins TRBV27 to TRBJ2-4; 7 bases fit TRBD2. Germline V CDR1 and CDR2: MNHEY, SMNVEV (reference sequence). Trimming took 0 bases from V and 10 from J; bases not matched to a gene: 15. The CDR3 runs 17 residues. The CDR3 sequence is CASSLSRLAAKFSIQYF. The DNA for the CDR3 is TGTGCCAGCAGTTTATCTCGTCTAGCGGCCAAGTTTTCGATTCAGTACTTC.

This chain uses TRBV27 with TRBJ2-3; weak D call: TRBD1 (5 bases). CDR3 size: 17 residues. V dropped 5 bases and J dropped 0 bases, with 18 bases sitting between them. The germline V gene encodes CDR1 MNHEY and CDR2 SMNVEV (reference sequence). The CDR3 loop is CASSPNRRPTSTDTQYF. The CDR3 DNA reads TGTGCCAGCAGTCCAAACAGGAGACCTACTAGCACAGATACGCAGTATTTT.

As concerns this clone: A far larger clone lies a single base away; this is likely a read error. The V call is TRBV19, the J call TRBJ1-1, with 9 bases fitting TRBD1. Germline V lookup: CDR1 LNHDA, CDR2 SQIVND (reference sequence). This CDR3 has 14 residues. V was pared by 7 bases and J by 3 bases, with 6 bases of the junction left unmatched. For the CDR3, the DNA is TGTGCCAGTACCCTAACAGGGGGCCACACTGAAGCTTTCTTT. Residues: CASTLTGGHTEAFF.

The chain links TRBV28 to TRBJ2-2; no reliable D call. The V gene's germline CDR1 is MDHEN and CDR2 SYDVKM. With 6 bases removed from V and 0 bases from J, the gap between germline ends came to 11 bases. This CDR3 contains 15 residues. The CDR3 loop reads CASSPARANTGELFF. The CDR3 region has the DNA TGTGCCAGCAGCCCAGCCCGGGCGAACACCGGGGAGCTGTTTTTT. Filled out from reference TRBV28 and TRBJ2-2, the complete variable domain reads DVKVTQSSRYLVKRTGEKVFLECVQDMDHENMFWYRQDPGLGLRLIYFSYDVKMKEKGDIPEGYSVSREKKERFSLILESASTNQTSMYLCASSPARANTGELFFGEGSRLTVL.

This clone was seen a handful of times. V and J are TRBV5-1 and TRBJ2-3; TRBD2 aligns across 8 bases. The J segment lost 6 bases and the V segment lost 4 bases, leaving 10 bases of the junction unmatched. This CDR3 spans 15 amino acids. Per the germline V gene, CDR1 is SGHRS and CDR2 is YFSETQ. CDR3 in DNA: TGCGCCAGCAGCCTAACGGCGGGGGGAGGGGATACGCAGTATTTT. This sequence encodes CASSLTAGGGDTQYF.

The chain employs TRBV6-1 and TRBJ2-7; 11 bases are shared with TRBD2. This CDR3 has 14 residues. Germline V gene lookup returns CDR1 MNHNS and CDR2 SASEGT. V lost 6 bases, J lost 3 bases, and 4 bases stayed unmatched. CDR3 residues: CASRDTSGSYEQYF. The CDR3 region has the DNA TGTGCCAGCAGAGACACTAGCGGGAGCTACGAGCAGTACTTC.

The chain is built from TRBV6-1 and TRBJ2-5; D is unclear. Germline V gene sequence: CDR1 MNHNS, CDR2 SASEGT. The CDR3 is 11 amino acids. V dropped 6 bases and J dropped 6 bases, with 8 bases sitting between them. In DNA form, the CDR3 reads TGTGCCAGCAGCGAGATCCAGACCCAGTACTTC. Protein: CASSEIQTQYF.

The V call is TRBV19, the J call TRBJ2-7, with D tentatively TRBD2 (5 bases). From germline, CDR1 is LNHDA and CDR2 SQIVND (reference sequence). The CDR3 covers 16 residues. Trimming removed 4 bases from V and 4 bases from J, with 20 bases in between. In DNA, the CDR3 is TGTGCCAGTAGTACCCCCAGCGGACGAGAAGTTTACGAGCAGTACTTC. This codes for CASSTPSGREVYEQYF.

The chain joins TRBV7-9 to TRBJ1-5; D unclear. Trimming cost V 0 bases and J 6 bases, with 3 bases left between them. The CDR3 runs to 12 residues. Germline CDR1 is SEHNR and CDR2 is FQNEAQ (reference sequence). CDR3 in amino acids: CASSLASQPQHF. Here the CDR3 DNA reads TGTGCCAGCAGCTTAGCATCTCAGCCCCAGCATTTT.

Only one count was recorded for this clone. The genes are TRBV19 and TRBJ2-1; D tentatively fits TRBD1 or TRBD2 (5 bases each). The CDR3 has 15 amino acids. CDR1 LNHDA and CDR2 SQIVND come from the germline V gene (reference sequence). Trimming pared 5 bases from V and 2 bases from J, leaving 13 bases between. CDR3 in amino acids: CASSPLGGAYNEQFF. The CDR3 DNA follows: TGTGCCAGTAGTCCCCTTGGGGGAGCCTACAATGAGCAGTTCTTC.

This clone was recorded at least ten times. V is TRBV9 and J is TRBJ2-7, with D perhaps TRBD2 (5 bases). Germline CDR1 and CDR2: SGDLS and YYNGEE. V gave up 4 bases and J gave up 0 bases, with 11 bases separating them. This CDR3 region has 14 residues. The CDR3 spells CASSPRAISYEQYF. The CDR3 DNA sequence: TGTGCCAGCAGCCCGCGGGCCATCTCCTACGAGCAGTACTTC.

As regards this clone: Mismatch with germline at one junction end may stem from a read error. The chain links TRBV6-1 to TRBJ2-7; no firm D call. The CDR3 consists of 15 residues. In germline, CDR1 is MNHNS, CDR2 SASEGT. CDR3 nucleotides: TGTGCCAGCAGTGTTACGACACTTAGCTCCTACAAGCAGTACTTC. Its protein is CASSVTTLSSYKQYF.

This chain connects TRBV18 to TRBJ2-5, with 13 nucleotides matching TRBD2. This CDR3 is 16 amino acids long. The V gene end was trimmed by 2 bases and the J gene end by 4 bases; junction bases not matched to a gene: 4. Germline CDR1 reads KGHSH; CDR2 reads LQKENI. The CDR3: CASSPRTSGSRETQYF. DNA for the CDR3: TGTGCCAGCTCACCAAGGACTAGCGGGAGTCGAGAGACCCAGTACTTC.

This chain uses TRBV11-2 with TRBJ2-7; either TRBD1 or TRBD2 may fit D (5 bases each). Germline V gene lookup returns CDR1 SGHAT and CDR2 FQNNGV. The V end was cut by 5 bases, the J end by 1 base, with 18 bases between. CDR3 size: 16 residues. The CDR3 sequence: CASSRGLGTQSYEQYF. In DNA, the CDR3 is TGTGCCAGCAGCCGAGGGTTAGGGACGCAATCCTACGAGCAGTACTTC.

This clone was seen at least ten times. The genes are TRBV11-1 and TRBJ1-1, with D possibly TRBD1 on 5 matching bases. With 1 base removed from V and 8 bases from J, the gap between germline ends came to 11 bases. The CDR3 has 13 residues. The germline V gene encodes CDR1 SGHAT and CDR2 FQDESV (reference sequence). CDR3 region: CASSLGGYGEAFF. In DNA, the CDR3 is TGTGCCAGCAGCTTAGGGGGGTACGGCGAAGCTTTCTTT.

This clone was picked up one time. CDR3 nucleotide sequence: TGTGCCAGCAGCTTTAACCCCAGGGCCGAGCAGTACTTC. Translation: CASSFNPRAEQYF. The genes are TRBV11-3 and TRBJ2-7; D is perhaps TRBD1 (5 bases). The CDR3 runs 13 residues. The V end was cut by 3 bases, the J end by 6 bases, with 12 bases between. Per the germline V gene, CDR1 is SGHNT and CDR2 is YENEEA.

This rearrangement joins TRBV19 to TRBJ2-1, with 9 nucleotides matching TRBD2. The germline gives CDR1 LNHDA, CDR2 SQIVND (reference sequence). There are 15 residues in the CDR3. J gave up 4 bases and V 5 bases, and 6 bases lay outside the gene matches. The CDR3 loop is CASSFRLAVYNEQFF. As DNA, the CDR3 is TGTGCCAGTAGTTTTCGACTAGCGGTATACAATGAGCAGTTCTTC.